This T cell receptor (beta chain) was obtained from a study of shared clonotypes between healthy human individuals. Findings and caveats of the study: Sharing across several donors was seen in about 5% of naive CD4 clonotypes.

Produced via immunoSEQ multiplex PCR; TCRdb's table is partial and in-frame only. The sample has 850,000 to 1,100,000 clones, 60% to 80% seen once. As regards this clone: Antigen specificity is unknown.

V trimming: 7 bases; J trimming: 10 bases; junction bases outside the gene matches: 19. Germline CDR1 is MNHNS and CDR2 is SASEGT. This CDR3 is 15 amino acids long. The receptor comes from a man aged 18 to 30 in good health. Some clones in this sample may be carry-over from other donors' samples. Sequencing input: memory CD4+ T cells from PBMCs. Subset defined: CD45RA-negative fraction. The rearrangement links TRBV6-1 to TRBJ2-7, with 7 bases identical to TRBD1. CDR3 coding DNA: TGTGCCAGCAATCGATTCGGACAGGAAGATGCTGAACAGTACTTC. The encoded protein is CASNRFGQEDAEQYF.